Presented here are 6 T cell receptor beta chains from one specimen sequenced in a study of shared clonotypes between healthy human individuals. The repertoire was sequenced with immunoSEQ multiplex PCR; TCRdb's copy has only in-frame clones and lacks some. This sample has about 2.4 million clones; over 85% occur once, and the top ten carry roughly 0.39%. Sequencing was performed on naive CD4+ T cells from PBMCs. As to subset: CD45RA+ positively selected. These TCRs come from a man younger than 30 in good health. Some clones in this sample may be carry-over from other donors' samples.

This clone was found once. V and J are TRBV30 and TRBJ2-4, with 10 positions matching TRBD2. The J segment lost 6 bases and the V segment lost 0 bases, leaving 11 bases of the junction unmatched. Per germline, CDR1 GTSNPN and CDR2 SVGIG (reference sequence). CDR3 length equals 17 residues. CDR3 sequence: CAWSVRGAASGRNIQYF. In nucleotides, the CDR3 is TGTGCCTGGAGTGTACGAGGGGCGGCTAGCGGGAGAAACATTCAGTACTTC.

This chain uses TRBV9 with TRBJ2-5, with unresolved D. V lost 3 bases to trimming and J lost 0 bases, with 6 bases between them. This CDR3 comprises 13 residues. Per germline, CDR1 SGDLS and CDR2 YYNGEE. The CDR3 here is CASSGPYQETQYF. As DNA, the CDR3 is TGTGCCAGCAGCGGCCCGTACCAAGAGACCCAGTACTTC.

The chain links TRBV18 to TRBJ1-1; TRBD1 agrees at 10 bases. Germline assignment: CDR1 KGHSH and CDR2 LQKENI. V was pared by 4 bases and J by 3 bases, with 8 bases of the junction left unmatched. The CDR3 has 16 amino acids. CDR3 sequence reads: CASSLRDRGDHTEAFF. The CDR3 region has the DNA TGTGCCAGCTCACTCCGGGACAGGGGCGACCACACTGAAGCTTTCTTT.

The rearrangement joins TRBV6-6 to TRBJ2-5; 11 nucleotides match TRBD2. Germline V gene lookup returns CDR1 MNHNY and CDR2 SVGAGI (reference sequence). This CDR3 spans 14 amino acids. V was clipped by 6 bases and J by 2 bases; unmatched bases: 2. CDR3 sequence: CASRGLAEQETQYF. The CDR3 bases are TGTGCCAGCAGGGGACTAGCGGAACAAGAGACCCAGTACTTC.

The V gene is TRBV5-1, the J gene TRBJ2-5; 7 positions agree with TRBD2. Germline lookup yields CDR1 SGHRS and CDR2 YFSETQ. The CDR3 has 13 amino acids. Trimming at V came to 5 bases and at J to 5 bases, leaving 6 bases not matched to a gene. CDR3: CASRGGRGETQYF. The CDR3 DNA is TGCGCCAGCAGAGGCGGGAGAGGGGAGACCCAGTACTTC.

This chain's CDR3 is CASSQDQIETAQGSNQPQHF. CDR3 nucleotides: TGCGCCAGCAGCCAAGACCAAATTGAGACAGCCCAGGGGAGCAATCAGCCCCAGCATTTT. J is TRBJ1-5 and V is TRBV4-1; D perhaps matches TRBD1 (6 bases). CDR1 and CDR2 from the germline V gene are MGHRA and YSYEKL. V shed 0 bases and J shed 1 base, with 22 bases lying between them. There are 20 residues in the CDR3.